Following are 27 T cell receptor beta chains from one sample sequenced in a study of shared clonotypes between healthy human individuals (dated by TCRdb to 2019 to 2021). The library relied on the immunoSEQ multiplex PCR assay. This is the immuneACCESS table as TCRdb keeps it, with only in-frame sequences that have V and J called. A part of the clones is gone; compared with another copy, unresolved V genes explain less than half, and the rest is unexplained. Recorded for this sample are roughly 500,000 clones; 95% to 96% of them occurred a single time. The top ten hold about 0.06% of the sample. Sequencing was done on a sample of naive CD4+ T cells sorted from blood. Reading the label with the study, this specimen's cell subset or site is: CD45RA+ positively selected. These receptors all stem from a woman in her 30s in good health.

This sequence joins TRBV7-9 and TRBJ2-2, with TRBD2 identical over 11 bases. The CDR3 totals 16 residues. Trimming cost V 5 bases and J 4 bases; bases outside gene matches: 6. The germline CDR1 and CDR2 sequences are SEHNR and FQNEAQ (reference sequence). The CDR3 protein is CASSGGTSGATGELFF. CDR3 coding DNA: TGTGCCAGCAGCGGCGGGACTAGCGGAGCCACCGGGGAGCTGTTTTTT.

Concerning this clone itself: The same CDR3 can be traced to other DNA sequences in this sample. The rearrangement links TRBV5-1 to TRBJ2-7; D is ambiguous. Germline CDR1 is SGHRS and CDR2 is YFSETQ. Trimming stripped 4 bases from V and 4 bases from J, with 9 bases between. This CDR3 is 12 amino acids long. The CDR3 DNA is TGCGCCAGCAGCCGCACAACGTACGAGCAGTACTTC. It specifies CASSRTTYEQYF.

This chain uses TRBV25-1 with TRBJ2-1; D gene ambiguous. The CDR3 is 11 amino acids. Trimming stripped 7 bases from V and 4 bases from J, with 5 bases between. Germline-derived CDR1 and CDR2 are MGHDK and SYGVNS. The CDR3: CASNGYNEQFF. In nucleotides, the CDR3 is TGTGCCAGCAACGGGTACAATGAGCAGTTCTTC.

CDR3 nucleotide sequence: TGTGCCAGTAGTACCCAGCAGAGCTCCTACAATGAGCAGTTCTTC. Amino acid sequence: CASSTQQSSYNEQFF. The chain employs TRBV19 and TRBJ2-1; D not certain. Per the germline V gene, CDR1 is LNHDA and CDR2 is SQIVND (reference sequence). The CDR3 consists of 15 residues. Deletions cut 4 bases from V and 0 bases from J, with 10 bases between.

The rearrangement joins TRBV14 to TRBJ1-2; D remains ambiguous. V gave up 0 bases and J gave up 5 bases, with 4 bases separating them. Per germline, CDR1 SGHDN and CDR2 FVKESK. The CDR3 is 12 residues long. As DNA, the CDR3 is TGTGCCAGCAGCCAAGATCGGTATGGCTACACCTTC. The encoded protein is CASSQDRYGYTF.

The chain couples TRBV7-2 to TRBJ2-7, with 7 nucleotides matching TRBD1. The CDR3 has 15 residues. CDR1 and CDR2 (germline): SGHTA, FQGNSA. V dropped 4 bases and J dropped 0; count of bases not matched to a gene: 6. CDR3 sequence (DNA): TGTGCCAGCAGCTCCAAGACAGGGCCCTCCTACGAGCAGTACTTC. The encoded protein is CASSSKTGPSYEQYF.

The sample holds a few counts of this clone. CDR3 protein: CATDRANYGYTF. CDR3 nucleotide sequence: TGTGCCACCGACAGGGCTAACTATGGCTACACCTTC. The rearrangement joins TRBV2 to TRBJ1-2; 7 nucleotides align to TRBD1. This CDR3 contains 12 residues. J was trimmed by 0 bases and V by 10 bases; bases with no gene match: 2. Germline loops: CDR1 SNHLY, CDR2 FYNNEI.

The V gene is TRBV5-4, the J gene TRBJ2-6; the D gene is possibly TRBD1 (6 bases). Trimming removed 6 bases from V and 3 bases from J, with 19 bases in between. Germline loops: CDR1 SGHNT, CDR2 YYREEE (reference sequence). This CDR3 has 17 amino acids. CDR3 sequence reads: CASIGGQGPFGANVLTF. As DNA, the CDR3 is TGTGCCAGCATTGGGGGACAAGGCCCCTTTGGGGCCAACGTCCTGACTTTC.

V and J are TRBV6-6 and TRBJ1-5; a possible D gene is TRBD1 (6 bases). The CDR3 sequence is 14 residues long. Between the trimmed V and J ends, which lost 2 bases and 7 bases, there was a span of 12 bases. Germline loops: CDR1 MNHNY, CDR2 SVGAGI (reference sequence). CDR3 sequence reads: CASSYAQGRQPQHF. CDR3 DNA sequence: TGTGCCAGCAGTTACGCACAGGGAAGACAGCCCCAGCATTTT.

The V gene is TRBV27, the J gene TRBJ2-7; the match to TRBD1 covers 10 bases. V shed 5 bases and J 5 bases; nucleotides not matched to a gene: 12. CDR1 and CDR2 from the germline V gene are MNHEY and SMNVEV (reference sequence). The CDR3 spans 16 residues. Written as DNA, the CDR3 is TGTGCCAGCAGTCCCTATCCCGGGACAGGGGACCACGAGCAGTACTTC. Translation gives CASSPYPGTGDHEQYF.

The V gene is TRBV6-1, the J gene TRBJ1-4, with a weak D call TRBD1 (5 bases). The germline gives CDR1 MNHNS, CDR2 SASEGT. The V end was cut by 3 bases, the J end by 5 bases, with 10 bases between. The CDR3 totals 14 residues. The CDR3 sequence: CASSDAGINEKLFF. The CDR3 DNA reads as TGTGCCAGCAGTGACGCAGGGATAAATGAAAAACTGTTTTTT.

V is TRBV19 and J is TRBJ2-1; D may match TRBD1 or TRBD2 (5 bases each). V dropped 3 bases and J dropped 7 bases, with 13 bases sitting between them. This CDR3 has 14 residues. Germline V gives CDR1 LNHDA, CDR2 SQIVND (reference sequence). CDR3 sequence reads: CASSIWDQRNEQFF. In nucleotides, the CDR3 is TGTGCCAGTAGTATTTGGGACCAAAGAAATGAGCAGTTCTTC. Variable domain in full (rest from reference TRBV19 and TRBJ2-1): DGGITQSPKYLFRKEGQNVTLSCEQNLNHDAMYWYRQDPGQGLRLIYYSQIVNDFQKGDIAEGYSVSREKKESFPLTVTSAQKNPTAFYLCASSIWDQRNEQFFGPGTRLTVL.

The CDR3, as DNA: TGTGCCTGGAGTGTTGGTGCGGGGCTTTACGAGCAGTACTTC. This translates into CAWSVGAGLYEQYF. The chain couples TRBV30 to TRBJ2-7, with D perhaps matching TRBD2 (6 bases). Germline V gene lookup returns CDR1 GTSNPN and CDR2 SVGIG (reference sequence). The CDR3 sequence is 14 residues long. V lost 0 bases, J lost 4 bases, and 13 bases lay in between.

The chain carries TRBV14 and TRBJ1-2, with TRBD1 matching 7 bases. Germline CDR1 reads SGHDN; CDR2 reads FVKESK. CDR3 length: 16 residues. V trimming: 4 bases; J trimming: 2 bases; junction bases outside the gene matches: 10. CDR3 amino acids: CASSPRTGRGNYGYTF. CDR3 nucleotides: TGTGCCAGCAGCCCCCGGACAGGACGGGGAAACTATGGCTACACCTTC.

The chain joins TRBV5-6 to TRBJ2-3, with TRBD1 matching 10 bases. V shed 0 bases and J 2 bases; nucleotides not matched to a gene: 9. CDR1 is SGHDT and CDR2 is YYEEEE in the germline V gene. This CDR3 region has 18 residues. CDR3 bases: TGTGCCAGCAGCTTGGTGGTTGGGACAGGGGCGGACACAGATACGCAGTATTTT. Protein sequence: CASSLVVGTGADTDTQYF.

The chain carries TRBV5-1 and TRBJ1-6, with TRBD1 identical over 8 bases. V lost 4 bases and J lost 10; bases outside the gene matches: 7. Germline CDR1 reads SGHRS; CDR2 reads YFSETQ. This CDR3 is 14 amino acids long. The CDR3 DNA reads as TGCGCCAGCAGCACCGGACAGGGACGGTCACCCCTCCACTTT. It codes for CASSTGQGRSPLHF.

The chain has TRBV6-5 and TRBJ2-1; D remains unclear. Between the trimmed V and J ends, which lost 7 bases and 4 bases, there was a span of 14 bases. Germline V gene sequence: CDR1 MNHEY, CDR2 SVGAGI. The CDR3 is 14 amino acids. The CDR3 DNA is TGTGCCAGCACCAACGGGCAGAATTACAATGAGCAGTTCTTC. Its protein is CASTNGQNYNEQFF.

The chain carries TRBV28 and TRBJ2-2; 8 bases fit TRBD2. The CDR3 is made up of 15 amino acids. V shed 4 bases, J shed 6 bases, and the junction held 7 bases outside the gene matches. CDR1 is MDHEN and CDR2 is SYDVKM in the germline V gene. CDR3 sequence: CASSSSGRAAGELFF. CDR3 sequence (DNA): TGTGCCAGCAGTTCAAGCGGGAGAGCGGCCGGGGAGCTGTTTTTT.

This clone was seen a handful of times. The rearrangement uses TRBV29-1 and TRBJ1-1; tentatively, D is TRBD1 (6 bases). V lost 4 bases and J 3 bases, leaving 15 bases between the germline ends. Germline CDR1 and CDR2: SQVTM and ANQGSEA. CDR3 size: 14 residues. The CDR3 region is CSVVYRGADTEAFF. The CDR3 DNA is TGCAGCGTTGTTTATCGGGGGGCTGACACTGAAGCTTTCTTT.

This clone was recorded a few times. The CDR3 loop reads CASSPNPAGELFF. CDR3 nucleotide sequence: TGTGCCAGCTCACCAAACCCGGCCGGGGAGCTGTTTTTT. The V gene is TRBV18, the J gene TRBJ2-2; unclear D gene. V was pared by 2 bases and J by 6 bases, with 7 bases between. Per the germline V gene, CDR1 is KGHSH and CDR2 is LQKENI. The CDR3 consists of 13 residues.

The chain couples TRBV6-5 to TRBJ2-4, with TRBD1 matching over 8 bases. The CDR3 spans 14 residues. Germline V CDR1 and CDR2: MNHEY, SVGAGI. J lost 9 bases, V lost 6 bases, and 10 bases had no gene match. The CDR3 nucleotides read TGTGCCAGCAGCCCAGGACAGGGTGAGAGCATTCAGTACTTC. It translates to CASSPGQGESIQYF.

This clone was detected only a few times. The chain has TRBV4-1 and TRBJ1-1; 10 bases fit TRBD1. The germline CDR1 and CDR2 sequences are MGHRA and YSYEKL. Trimming took 0 bases from V and 8 from J; bases not matched to a gene: 6. The CDR3 totals 15 residues. The CDR3 is CASSQDLTGGTEAFF. Here the CDR3 DNA reads TGCGCCAGCAGCCAAGATTTGACAGGGGGCACCGAAGCTTTCTTT.

Only one count was recorded for this clone. The chain recombines TRBV7-9 with TRBJ1-3; D remains ambiguous. The CDR3 totals 15 residues. V was shortened by 5 bases and J by 2 bases, with 13 bases between the two germline ends. Germline lookup yields CDR1 SEHNR and CDR2 FQNEAQ (reference sequence). The CDR3: CASSHDWVPGNTIYF. As DNA, the CDR3 is TGTGCCAGCAGCCATGACTGGGTCCCTGGAAACACCATATATTTT.

The genes are TRBV28 and TRBJ1-1, with 7 bases identical to TRBD1. There are 16 residues in the CDR3. The ends lost 6 bases at V and 0 bases at J; junction bases unmatched: 10. The germline CDR1 and CDR2 sequences are MDHEN and SYDVKM. This CDR3 is CASSPNRGILNTEAFF. For the CDR3, the DNA is TGTGCCAGCAGCCCCAACAGGGGAATCCTGAACACTGAAGCTTTCTTT.

V and J are TRBV7-2 and TRBJ1-1; D gene uncertain. The germline gives CDR1 SGHTA, CDR2 FQGNSA. The CDR3 spans 14 residues. The germline V and J ends were trimmed by 4 bases and 0 bases, with 9 bases remaining between them. The CDR3: CASSSPTLNTEAFF. DNA of the CDR3: TGTGCCAGCAGCTCACCAACGCTGAACACTGAAGCTTTCTTT.

The V and J genes are TRBV18 and TRBJ1-5; D uncertain. The CDR3 is made up of 16 amino acids. The V gene lost 3 bases and the J gene lost 0 bases, with 12 bases spanning the gap. Germline V lookup: CDR1 KGHSH, CDR2 LQKENI. In nucleotides, the CDR3 is TGTGCCAGCTCACCCGAACAGCCTCATAGCAATCAGCCCCAGCATTTT. It codes for CASSPEQPHSNQPQHF.

V usage is TRBV6-5 and J usage is TRBJ1-1, with D maybe TRBD1 (5 bases). CDR1 is MNHEY, CDR2 SVGAGI, per germline. This CDR3 comprises 13 residues. V dropped 0 bases and J dropped 5 bases, with 7 bases sitting between them. CDR3 sequence (DNA): TGTGCCAGCAGTTACTCGAAGGGGACTGAAGCTTTCTTT. Protein product: CASSYSKGTEAFF.